This T cell receptor (beta chain) derives from a study of PD-1 blockade in classical Hodgkin lymphoma. Time point here: cycle 4 day 1 (C4D1), after five to seven weeks of nivolumab. Autologous stem cell transplantation was followed by relapse in every patient, and brentuximab vedotin exposure varied. Magnetic negative selection, applied to thawed PBMCs, was used to isolate the CD8+ T cells. TCRdb keeps only in-frame clones here, not all; method: immunoSEQ multiplex PCR. This sample carries roughly 11,000 clones, about 88% of them seen once, and the ten largest clones take around a third. Germline CDR1 reads MNHEY; CDR2 reads SMNVEV (reference sequence). The CDR3 length is 14 residues. V was pared by 2 bases and J by 6 bases, with 5 bases of the junction left unmatched.

The source is a human donor with classical Hodgkin lymphoma. The donor label of this sample is uncertain. The chain employs TRBV27 and TRBJ2-7; 9 bases align to TRBD1. Sequenced material: CD8+ T cells from blood, taken before the fourth cycle of nivolumab. The CDR3 loop is CASSLTGQGREQYF. The DNA for the CDR3 is TGTGCCAGCAGTTTAACCGGACAGGGGCGCGAGCAGTACTTC.